Shown below are 30 T cell receptor beta chains from a single sample sequenced in a study of monozygotic twins with inflammatory bowel disease. TCRdb reprocessed the 5' RACE reads; each CDR3 protein has one entry and no DNA is given. The specimen's table records 190,000 or so distinct CDR3 sequences. Material for sequencing was blood. Source of these receptors: a human donor with ulcerative colitis or Crohn's disease, or a healthy co-twin of an affected twin (not recorded which).

V usage is TRBV6-5 and J usage is TRBJ1-6. CDR1 and CDR2 from the germline V gene are MNHEY and SVGAGI. This CDR3 spans 13 amino acids. This CDR3 reads CASTSRYNSPLHF.

The chain uses TRBV5-1 and TRBJ2-1; TCRdb proposes TRBD2, but this gene call is untestable without DNA. Germline V gives CDR1 SGHRS, CDR2 YFSETQ. This CDR3 is built from 14 residues. CDR3 sequence reads: CASSSQLAGDEQFF.

This chain links TRBV7-9 with TRBJ2-1. Per the germline V gene, CDR1 is SEHNR and CDR2 is FQNEAQ (reference sequence). This CDR3 spans 15 amino acids. The CDR3 region is CASSLSGMLYTEQFF.

The chain carries TRBV20-1 and TRBJ2-7; as DNA is missing, the TRBD2 call by TCRdb cannot be tested. Looked up from germline, CDR1 is DFQATT and CDR2 is SNEGSKA (reference sequence). This CDR3 is built from 13 residues. The CDR3 sequence: CSALRTSLGEQYF.

The chain recombines TRBV20-1 with TRBJ2-7; the TRBD2 assignment by TCRdb is unverifiable without DNA. CDR3 length: 14 residues. Germline assignment: CDR1 DFQATT and CDR2 SNEGSKA (reference sequence). The CDR3 protein is CSAGSSGQIYEQYF.

This chain uses TRBV29-1 with TRBJ1-1. The CDR3 runs to 13 residues. In germline, CDR1 is SQVTM, CDR2 ANQGSEA. CDR3 amino acids: CSVDGNLEREAFF.

The J gene is TRBJ1-1, the V gene TRBV29-1; without DNA, the TCRdb call of TRBD1 cannot be checked. Looked up from germline, CDR1 is SQVTM and CDR2 is ANQGSEA. CDR3 length: 12 residues. Here the CDR3 reads CRVVQENTEAFF. The full variable domain, its missing parts supplied by reference TRBV29-1 and TRBJ1-1, is SAVISQKPSRDICQRGTSLTIQCQVDSQVTMMFWYRQQPGQSLTLIATANQGSEATYESGFVIDKFPISRPNLTFSTLTVSNMSPEDSSIYLCRVVQENTEAFFGQGTRLTVV.

This chain connects TRBV12-3 or TRBV12-4 to TRBJ2-1; TCRdb names TRBD2, which stays unverified in the absence of DNA. The CDR3 runs to 14 residues. The CDR3 loop reads CASSFNGGAHEQFF.

CDR3 sequence: CASKAGGLSGNTIYF. The V gene is TRBV6-1, the J gene TRBJ1-3. This CDR3 is built from 15 residues. Germline V lookup: CDR1 MNHNS, CDR2 SASEGT.

The gene calls are TRBV6-2 or TRBV6-3 and TRBJ1-5; as DNA is missing, the TRBD1 call by TCRdb cannot be tested. This CDR3 spans 14 amino acids. The germline V gene encodes CDR1 MNHEY and CDR2 SVGEGT. The CDR3 region is CASSSRDRNQPQHF.

The gene calls are TRBV20-1 and TRBJ2-7. The CDR3 sequence is 15 residues long. The germline V gene encodes CDR1 DFQATT and CDR2 SNEGSKA (reference sequence). The CDR3 region is CSARDNRQGFYEQYF.

This rearrangement joins TRBV20-1 to TRBJ1-5. This CDR3 comprises 15 residues. CDR1 is DFQATT, CDR2 SNEGSKA, per germline (reference sequence). CDR3 residues: CSARPAGTAGQPQHF.

The chain couples TRBV7-6 to TRBJ2-2; without DNA, the TCRdb call of TRBD1 cannot be checked. Germline V CDR1 and CDR2: SGHVS, FNYEAQ. The CDR3 totals 14 residues. The CDR3 region is CASSGDRITGELFF.

The chain has TRBV20-1 and TRBJ2-2; there is no DNA to check the TCRdb D call of TRBD2. The CDR3 totals 15 residues. Germline CDR1 reads DFQATT; CDR2 reads SNEGSKA (reference sequence). The CDR3 region is CSASPAVGPHGELFF.

CDR3 sequence reads: CASSLVGGAYNEQFF. The chain uses TRBV7-6 and TRBJ2-1; the D gene TCRdb calls, TRBD2, cannot be checked with no DNA. The CDR3 is made up of 15 amino acids. CDR1 is SGHVS and CDR2 is FNYEAQ in the germline V gene.

The J gene is TRBJ2-7, the V gene TRBV20-1. Germline V lookup: CDR1 DFQATT, CDR2 SNEGSKA (reference sequence). This CDR3 has 14 residues. The CDR3 spells CSASILKRSYEQYF.

This chain uses TRBV12-3 or TRBV12-4 with TRBJ1-5; TCRdb selects TRBD1, and the lack of DNA leaves this call unchecked. The CDR3 runs 17 residues. CDR3 amino acids: CASSPEWGTGGNQPQHF.

The V call is TRBV3-1, the J call TRBJ2-1. Germline V CDR1 and CDR2: LGHDT, YNNKEL (reference sequence). The CDR3 runs to 13 residues. CDR3 in amino acids: CASSDVRTSEQFF.

The rearrangement links TRBV6-5 to TRBJ2-7; as DNA is missing, the TRBD1 call by TCRdb cannot be tested. Germline CDR1 is MNHEY and CDR2 is SVGAGI. This CDR3 is built from 15 residues. The CDR3 sequence is CASSYGSGLSYEQYF.

The chain has TRBV10-3 and TRBJ2-7. Germline V gene lookup returns CDR1 ENHRY and CDR2 SYGVKD. This CDR3 is built from 12 residues. The CDR3 loop is CAISELSVEQYF.

CDR3 amino acids: CASSLLRTGGHGELFF. The rearrangement uses TRBV27 and TRBJ2-2; TCRdb names TRBD1, which stays unverified in the absence of DNA. Germline V CDR1 and CDR2: MNHEY, SMNVEV (reference sequence). The CDR3 contains 16 residues.

V gene TRBV5-1 combines with J gene TRBJ2-2; TCRdb lists TRBD2, though no DNA is available to test this call. The CDR3 covers 15 residues. The germline CDR1 and CDR2 sequences are SGHRS and YFSETQ. CDR3 region: CASSRDFPNTGELFF.

This chain joins TRBV27 and TRBJ2-7; the TRBD1 assignment by TCRdb is unverifiable without DNA. Germline V gives CDR1 MNHEY, CDR2 SMNVEV (reference sequence). The CDR3 is 12 amino acids. The CDR3 region is CASIPNGYEQYF.

J is TRBJ2-7 and V is TRBV10-3. CDR3 length: 17 residues. Germline CDR1 is ENHRY and CDR2 is SYGVKD. This chain's CDR3 is CAIRVTDSAFYSYEQYF.

The genes are TRBV11-2 and TRBJ2-1; with no DNA, the TCRdb D assignment of TRBD1 cannot be verified. The CDR3 covers 17 residues. The germline V gene has CDR1 SGHAT and CDR2 FQNNGV. The CDR3 sequence: CASRGWGGMSSYNEQFF.

The rearrangement uses TRBV6-1 and TRBJ2-5; TCRdb's D gene call, TRBD1, goes unchecked for lack of DNA. The CDR3 has 13 amino acids. Germline CDR1 and CDR2: MNHNS and SASEGT. CDR3 amino acids: CAIGTVADETQYF.

J is TRBJ2-2 and V is TRBV5-6; TCRdb's D gene call, TRBD1, goes unchecked for lack of DNA. The CDR3 runs 17 residues. Germline values: CDR1 SGHDT, CDR2 YYEEEE. This CDR3 is CASSFYLGTVNTGELFF. The entire variable domain, with the rest obtained from reference TRBV5-6 and TRBJ2-2, is as follows: DAGVTQSPTHLIKTRGQQVTLRCSPKSGHDTVSWYQQALGQGPQFIFQYYEEEERQRGNFPDRFSGHQFPNYSSELNVNALLLGDSALYLCASSFYLGTVNTGELFFGEGSRLTVL.

The J gene is TRBJ1-6, the V gene TRBV29-1. The germline V gene encodes CDR1 SQVTM and CDR2 ANQGSEA. CDR3 length equals 13 residues. CDR3 residues: CSVLDGPNSPLHF. Combining the CDR3 with reference TRBV29-1 and TRBJ1-6 gives the whole variable domain SAVISQKPSRDICQRGTSLTIQCQVDSQVTMMFWYRQQPGQSLTLIATANQGSEATYESGFVIDKFPISRPNLTFSTLTVSNMSPEDSSIYLCSVLDGPNSPLHFGNGTRLTVT.

The rearrangement joins TRBV29-1 to TRBJ1-6. Germline V gene data show CDR1 as SQVTM and CDR2 as ANQGSEA. The CDR3 spans 13 residues. The CDR3 loop reads CSTQRDFGSPLHF.

The V call is TRBV12-3 or TRBV12-4, the J call TRBJ1-5; TCRdb reports TRBD1, a call that lacks DNA to check it against. The CDR3 spans 15 residues. The CDR3 is CASSLADRDGQPQHF.